This TCR beta chain was recorded in a study of T-cell memory formation after mild COVID-19 (dated by TCRdb to 2020 to 2023). Study-level background: Most TCR sequence clusters were specific to one of the two donors. Two young, previously healthy adult volunteers, one female and one male, were included in the cohort. In a couple of donors, T-cell clones that expanded and contracted after mild COVID-19 were followed by sequencing TCRalpha and TCRbeta repertoires longitudinally. The study at large found these results: Only two mild cases were covered by the study, and larger cohorts that include severe cases with pre-infection samples were considered necessary. SARS-CoV-2 specificity of the second-wave clones peaking on day 37 was not confirmed. Clones contracting from day 15 to 85 had balanced CD4/CD8 phenotypes, while a second wave expanding from day 15 to 37 was biased towards CD4+. Contracting CD4+ clones were found mainly in CM and EM memory subsets, while CD8+ clones were enriched in EMRA. Some responding clones were detected in pre-infection memory, which suggested that pre-existing cross-reactive memory T cells had joined the SARS-CoV-2 response.

Ficoll-Paque density gradient centrifugation was the method used to isolate PBMCs. This clonotype was recorded at least ten times. There is no known antigen for this receptor. No base quality values were provided; no much bigger clone lies one nucleotide off. V lost 3 bases and J lost 3 bases; the stretch between them is 8 bases long. Including cysteine and phenylalanine, the CDR3 has 13 amino acids. The only DNA kept is the CDR3, 39 bases in frame from the first base. CDR1 and CDR2 are drawn from the germline V gene: SGHTA, FQGTGA. The data were produced on an Illumina NovaSeq 6000. TCRalpha and TCRbeta cDNA libraries were constructed by 5'RACE with constant-segment primers, with sample barcodes and unique molecular identifiers being introduced. RNA was extracted from every sample with Trizol reagent. The libraries were amplified in two PCR steps, and the second step added a second sample barcode and Illumina TruSeq adapters. Libraries were sequenced on an Illumina NovaSeq with 2 x 150 bp paired-end reads. In the authors' own workflow: The reads were demultiplexed and collapsed into UMI-guided consensus sequences using migec v1.2.7. Using mixcr v2.1.11, UMI consensuses were aligned to TRA and TRB V and J templates and then assembled into clonotypes. A clonotype was counted as expanded or contracted only if both edgeR and NoisET called the change significant, with noise models trained on biological replicates. For edgeR calls, the cutoffs were a false discovery rate-adjusted p below 0.01 and a log2 fold-change threshold of 1. As an exploratory analysis of dynamics, PCA with hierarchical clustering was applied to max-normalized trajectories of the 1000 most abundant clonotypes. Separately sequenced CD4+ and CD8+ repertoires were used to assign the CD4 or CD8 phenotype of responding clones. The raw public reads went through TCRdb reprocessing: fastp at Q25, MiXCR clone calling, in-frame beta chains kept. Every distinct CDR3 protein forms one entry, paired with its most common genes and DNA. Here the V and J calls rest on TCRdb's processing, not on the authors' analysis. Recorded for this sample are fewer than 40,000 distinct CDR3 sequences; roughly 10% of them occurred a single time. The top ten clones comprise roughly 29% of the sample.

The receptor's source is a young man who had mild COVID-19 (a few samples of this study predate the infection). The sample titles of this study are shuffled in the database, so cell type and time point are left out; the donor was told from shared clones. The rearranged chain carries TRBV7-3 and TRBJ1-1; no D gene can be assigned with confidence. Sequenced sample: PBMCs or a T cell subset sorted from them (not recorded which). The DNA is TGTGCCAGCAGCTTGGCTCTGGACACTGAAGCTTTCTTT. Its protein is CASSLALDTEAFF.